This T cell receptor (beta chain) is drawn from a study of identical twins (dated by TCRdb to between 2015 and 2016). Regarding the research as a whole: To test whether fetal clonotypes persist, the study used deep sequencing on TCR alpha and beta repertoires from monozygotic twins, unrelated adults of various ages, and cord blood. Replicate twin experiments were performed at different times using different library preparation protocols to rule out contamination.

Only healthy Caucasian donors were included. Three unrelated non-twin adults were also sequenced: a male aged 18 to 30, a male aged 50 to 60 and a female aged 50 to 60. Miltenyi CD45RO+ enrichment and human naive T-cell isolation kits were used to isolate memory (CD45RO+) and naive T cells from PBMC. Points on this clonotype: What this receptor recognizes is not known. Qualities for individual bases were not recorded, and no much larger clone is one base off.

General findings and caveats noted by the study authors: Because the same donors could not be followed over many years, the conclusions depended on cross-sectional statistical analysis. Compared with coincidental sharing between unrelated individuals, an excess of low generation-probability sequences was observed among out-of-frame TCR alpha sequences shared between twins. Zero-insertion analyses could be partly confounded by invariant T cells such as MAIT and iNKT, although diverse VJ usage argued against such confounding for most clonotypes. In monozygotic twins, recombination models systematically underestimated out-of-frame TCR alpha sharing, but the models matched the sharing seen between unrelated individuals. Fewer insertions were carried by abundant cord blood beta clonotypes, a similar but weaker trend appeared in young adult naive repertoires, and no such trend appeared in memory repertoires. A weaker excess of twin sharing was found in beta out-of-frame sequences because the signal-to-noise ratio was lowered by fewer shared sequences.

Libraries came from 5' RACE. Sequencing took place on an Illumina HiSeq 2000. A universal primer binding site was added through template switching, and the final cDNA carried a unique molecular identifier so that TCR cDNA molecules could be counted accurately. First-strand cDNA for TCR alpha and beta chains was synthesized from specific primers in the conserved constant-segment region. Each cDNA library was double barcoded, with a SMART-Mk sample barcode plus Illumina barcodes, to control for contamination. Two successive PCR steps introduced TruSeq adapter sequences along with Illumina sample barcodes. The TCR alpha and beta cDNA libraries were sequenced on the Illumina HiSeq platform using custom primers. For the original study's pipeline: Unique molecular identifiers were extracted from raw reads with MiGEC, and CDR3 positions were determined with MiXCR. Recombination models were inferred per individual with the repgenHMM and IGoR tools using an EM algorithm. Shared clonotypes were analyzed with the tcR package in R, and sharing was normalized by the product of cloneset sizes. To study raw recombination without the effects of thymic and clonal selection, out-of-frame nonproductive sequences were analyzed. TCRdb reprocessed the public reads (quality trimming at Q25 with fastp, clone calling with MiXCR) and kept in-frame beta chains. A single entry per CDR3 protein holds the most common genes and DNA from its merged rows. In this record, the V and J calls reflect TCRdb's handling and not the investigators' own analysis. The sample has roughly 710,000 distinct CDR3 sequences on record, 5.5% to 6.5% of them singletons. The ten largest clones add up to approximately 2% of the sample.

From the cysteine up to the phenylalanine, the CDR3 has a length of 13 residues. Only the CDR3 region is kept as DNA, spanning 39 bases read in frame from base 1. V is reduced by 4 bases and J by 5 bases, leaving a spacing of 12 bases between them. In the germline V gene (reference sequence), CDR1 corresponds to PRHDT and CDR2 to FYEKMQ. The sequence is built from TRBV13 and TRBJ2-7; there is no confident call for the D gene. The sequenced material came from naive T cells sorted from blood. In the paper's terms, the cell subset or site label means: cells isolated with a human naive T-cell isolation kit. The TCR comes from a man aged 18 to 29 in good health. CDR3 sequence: CASSSTQRHEQYF. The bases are TGTGCCAGCAGCTCGACCCAGAGACACGAGCAGTACTTC.